This TCR beta chain was sequenced in a study of control samples from healthy donors and cancer patients. Germline V gene data show CDR1 as SGDLS and CDR2 as YYNGEE. V was clipped by 0 bases and J by 3 bases, with 9 bases between them. CDR3 length equals 15 residues. Sequencing used immunoSEQ multiplex PCR; TCRdb keeps in-frame clones, though not all of them. The data contain approximately 170,000 clones, around 92% of them singletons. The receptor comes from a woman between 25 and 40 years old in good health. The chain couples TRBV9 to TRBJ1-4; D is unresolved. The sequenced sample consisted of blood. In DNA form, the CDR3 reads TGTGCCAGCAGCGTAGCTGCGGAACCTAATGAAAAACTGTTTTTT. This translates into CASSVAAEPNEKLFF.